One and the same sample provided the 26 T cell receptor beta chains below, sequenced in a study of shared clonotypes between healthy human individuals. Produced via immunoSEQ multiplex PCR; TCRdb's table is partial and in-frame only. The sample yields some 2.4 million clones, more than 85% seen once. The source material was naive CD4+ T cells from PBMCs. This sample's subset: CD45RA+ positively selected. The receptor set was obtained from a young man in good health. Some clones in this sample may be carry-over from other donors' samples.

The count of this clone is one. The CDR3 is CASRSWQGHNEQYF. The CDR3 bases are TGTGCCAGCAGGTCGTGGCAGGGGCACAACGAGCAGTACTTC. The V and J genes are TRBV6-4 and TRBJ2-7; D might be TRBD1 (6 bases). Trimming took off 6 bases at V and 5 bases at J, with 17 bases between the two ends. The germline gives CDR1 MRHNA, CDR2 SNTAGT. The CDR3 is 14 residues long.

V gene TRBV9 combines with J gene TRBJ2-7; 10 bases match TRBD1. This CDR3 is 15 amino acids long. V gave up 4 bases and J gave up 3 bases; unmatched junction bases: 7. Germline CDR1 and CDR2: SGDLS and YYNGEE. CDR3 region: CASSPRRDRGYEQYF. The CDR3 DNA is TGTGCCAGCAGCCCCCGGAGGGACAGGGGCTACGAGCAGTACTTC.

The rearrangement joins TRBV5-1 to TRBJ2-4, with TRBD2 identical over 9 bases. CDR1 and CDR2 from the germline V gene are SGHRS and YFSETQ. Losses at the gene ends were 2 bases for V and 6 bases for J; bases not matched to a gene: 6. The CDR3 sequence is 15 residues long. CDR3 amino acids: CASSFVAGELNIQYF. For the CDR3, the DNA is TGCGCCAGCAGCTTTGTAGCGGGAGAACTAAACATTCAGTACTTC.

The chain is built from TRBV6-6 and TRBJ1-5; maybe TRBD1 (5 bases). The CDR3 spans 15 residues. The V gene's germline CDR1 is MNHNY and CDR2 SVGAGI (reference sequence). With 0 bases removed from V and 4 bases from J, the gap between germline ends came to 10 bases. The CDR3 reads CASSYSRGRNQPQHF. The CDR3 region has the DNA TGTGCCAGCAGTTACTCTAGGGGCAGGAATCAGCCCCAGCATTTT.

Comment on this clone: This sample includes further DNA sequences coding for the same CDR3. The chain couples TRBV7-8 to TRBJ2-1, with 7 bases aligning to TRBD1. The germline gives CDR1 SGHVS, CDR2 FQNEAQ. The CDR3 has 13 amino acids. V lost 1 base to trimming and J lost 8 bases; unmatched junction nucleotides: 2. CDR3 sequence: CASSLDRGDEQFF. The CDR3 nucleotides read TGTGCCAGCAGCTTAGACAGGGGTGATGAGCAGTTCTTC. Full variable domain (outside the CDR3, taken from reference TRBV7-8 and TRBJ2-1): GAGVSQSPRYKVAKRGQDVALRCDPISGHVSLFWYQQALGQGPEFLTYFQNEAQLDKSGLPSDRFFAERPEGSVSTLKIQRTQQEDSAVYLCASSLDRGDEQFFGPGTRLTVL.

In its sample, this clone was seen once. The V and J genes are TRBV6-5 and TRBJ1-2, with TRBD1 as a possible D gene (5 bases). The CDR3 has 13 residues. Germline V CDR1 and CDR2: MNHEY, SVGAGI. V was shortened by 9 bases and J by 0 bases, with 11 bases between the two germline ends. DNA for the CDR3: TGTGCCAGTAGACTGACAGCTAACTATGGCTACACCTTC. Amino acid sequence: CASRLTANYGYTF.

Concerning this clone: Other DNA sequences in the same sample also yield this CDR3. The chain couples TRBV5-1 to TRBJ1-2; D unresolved. The CDR3 runs to 13 residues. V gave up 0 bases and J gave up 8 bases, with 11 bases separating them. Germline V gene data show CDR1 as SGHRS and CDR2 as YFSETQ. The CDR3 nucleotides are TGCGCCAGCAGCTTGGGATCCGGAGGGGGCTACACCTTC. Amino acids: CASSLGSGGGYTF.

The rearrangement uses TRBV7-6 and TRBJ2-1; 9 bases agree with TRBD1. V trimming: 5 bases; J trimming: 9 bases; junction bases outside the gene matches: 11. CDR1 is SGHVS and CDR2 is FNYEAQ in the germline V gene. The CDR3 extends over 15 amino acids. The CDR3 bases are TGTGCCAGCAGCCCCGGACAGGGGAGTTTTAGTGAGCAGTTCTTC. This codes for CASSPGQGSFSEQFF.

CDR3 loop: CASRGQQETQYF. Written as DNA, the CDR3 is TGTGCCAGCAGGGGCCAACAAGAGACCCAGTACTTC. V gene TRBV28 combines with J gene TRBJ2-5, with unresolved D. CDR3 length equals 12 residues. V dropped 6 bases and J dropped 2 bases, with 7 bases sitting between them. The germline gives CDR1 MDHEN, CDR2 SYDVKM.

Here the CDR3 DNA reads TGCAGTGCTTCCGATAAGCCCGAGCAGTACTTC. Its translation: CSASDKPEQYF. This sequence joins TRBV20-1 and TRBJ2-7; D unresolved. The germline CDR1 and CDR2 sequences are DFQATT and SNEGSKA (reference sequence). The germline V and J ends were trimmed by 5 bases and 6 bases, with 11 bases remaining between them. The CDR3 sequence is 11 residues long.

V and J are TRBV30 and TRBJ2-5; 10 bases align to TRBD2. This CDR3 spans 14 amino acids. J lost 2 bases, V lost 5 bases, and 5 bases had no gene match. The germline gives CDR1 GTSNPN, CDR2 SVGIG (reference sequence). The CDR3 DNA follows: TGTGCCTGGGAAAGGACTAGCGGACAAGAGACCCAGTACTTC. This encodes CAWERTSGQETQYF.

This clone has only a few counts. The same CDR3 arises from other DNA sequences in this sample as well. V usage is TRBV5-1 and J usage is TRBJ2-5; 7 bases align to TRBD1. Unmatched junction bases numbered 1, after V lost 2 bases and J lost 0 bases. CDR3 length equals 14 residues. CDR1 SGHRS and CDR2 YFSETQ come from the germline V gene. CDR3 loop: CASSLQGNQETQYF. The CDR3 bases are TGCGCCAGCAGCTTACAGGGGAACCAAGAGACCCAGTACTTC.

J is TRBJ1-2 and V is TRBV28; 9 bases agree with TRBD1. Germline V lookup: CDR1 MDHEN, CDR2 SYDVKM. Germline trimming cut 6 bases from V and 8 bases from J; bases unmatched to any gene: 10. The CDR3 covers 14 residues. In nucleotides, the CDR3 is TGTGCCAGCAGGATCACCCGGGACAGGGACGGCTACACCTTC. Translated: CASRITRDRDGYTF.

The rearrangement joins TRBV19 to TRBJ1-5, with a tentative D call TRBD1 (5 bases). CDR1 and CDR2 from the germline V gene are LNHDA and SQIVND (reference sequence). Deletions cut 1 base from V and 7 bases from J, with 14 bases between. CDR3 length: 15 amino acids. The CDR3 region has the DNA TGTGCCAGTAGTATAGGAAGGGGAGGAGAACAGCCCCAGCATTTT. Protein product: CASSIGRGGEQPQHF.

CDR3 in amino acids: CASSYATFGTQYF. The CDR3 DNA sequence: TGTGCCAGCAGTTACGCGACCTTTGGGACCCAGTACTTC. The rearrangement joins TRBV6-6 to TRBJ2-5; unclear D gene. The CDR3 has 13 amino acids. Looked up from germline, CDR1 is MNHNY and CDR2 is SVGAGI (reference sequence). V was clipped by 2 bases and J by 7 bases, with 11 bases between them.

This chain connects TRBV27 to TRBJ2-4; D is unresolved. Trimming cost V 2 bases and J 8 bases, with 13 bases left between them. The CDR3 is made up of 14 amino acids. Germline V lookup: CDR1 MNHEY, CDR2 SMNVEV (reference sequence). DNA for the CDR3: TGTGCCAGCAGTTTAGGTCCCTTAAAGGACATTCAGTACTTC. Translating it yields CASSLGPLKDIQYF.

This chain connects TRBV19 to TRBJ2-2, with D perhaps TRBD1 or TRBD2 (5 bases each). The CDR3 is 16 amino acids. Germline loops: CDR1 LNHDA, CDR2 SQIVND (reference sequence). V lost 4 bases and J 0 bases, leaving 12 bases between the germline ends. CDR3 sequence (DNA): TGTGCCAGTAGTAATAGGGACGGAGCGAACACCGGGGAGCTGTTTTTT. Protein product: CASSNRDGANTGELFF.

Turning to this clone: The sample carries other DNA sequences with the same CDR3. The V and J genes are TRBV11-2 and TRBJ2-1; D remains ambiguous. Trimming removed 5 bases from V and 3 bases from J, with 11 bases in between. CDR1 and CDR2 (germline): SGHAT, FQNNGV. The CDR3 spans 14 residues. CDR3 nucleotides: TGTGCCAGCAGCCTGTCTGGCAGCTACAATGAGCAGTTCTTC. Residues: CASSLSGSYNEQFF.

This clone appeared a single time. The genes are TRBV18 and TRBJ2-2; 12 bases match TRBD1. Germline V gene sequence: CDR1 KGHSH, CDR2 LQKENI. The J segment lost 7 bases and the V segment lost 3 bases, leaving 6 bases of the junction unmatched. The CDR3 sequence is 16 residues long. The CDR3 DNA is TGTGCCAGCTCACCGGGACAGGGGGCGCTTAGCGGGGAGCTGTTTTTT. It specifies CASSPGQGALSGELFF.

With respect to this clone: The sample contains more than one DNA sequence encoding this CDR3. The chain combines TRBV2 with TRBJ1-6; 11 bases fit TRBD1. Germline lookup yields CDR1 SNHLY and CDR2 FYNNEI. CDR3 size: 13 residues. V shed 6 bases, J shed 8 bases, and the junction held 0 bases outside the gene matches. In DNA form, the CDR3 reads TGTGCCAGCAGGGGACAGGGGGATTCACCCCTCCACTTT. Translation gives CASRGQGDSPLHF.

The table lists this clone with a count of one. The gene calls are TRBV2 and TRBJ1-1, with D possibly being TRBD1 (5 bases). This CDR3 spans 13 amino acids. The V gene's germline CDR1 is SNHLY and CDR2 FYNNEI. The ends were cut back, 11 bases at V and 0 bases at J, with 13 bases in the middle. CDR3 sequence: CACQTDMNTEAFF. CDR3 nucleotides: TGTGCCTGCCAGACGGACATGAACACTGAAGCTTTCTTT. Variable domain in full (rest from reference TRBV2 and TRBJ1-1): EPEVTQTPSHQVTQMGQEVILRCVPISNHLYFYWYRQILGQKVEFLVSFYNNEISEKSEIFDDQFSVERPDGSNFTLKIRSTKLEDSAMYFCACQTDMNTEAFFGQGTRLTVV.

The chain uses TRBV4-3 and TRBJ2-7; D possibly corresponds to TRBD1 (6 bases). The length of the CDR3 is 14 residues. The V end lost 1 base, the J end lost 2 bases, and 9 bases lay between the germline ends. The germline CDR1 and CDR2 sequences are LGHNA and YSLEER. The CDR3 spells CASSQAQGPYEQYF. In DNA, the CDR3 is TGCGCCAGCAGCCAAGCACAGGGCCCCTACGAGCAGTACTTC.

CDR3 DNA: TGTGCCAGCAGCGGCCGGACTAGCGGGATAAATGAGCAGTTCTTC. Translating it yields CASSGRTSGINEQFF. The genes are TRBV6-1 and TRBJ2-1; 12 bases agree with TRBD2. Losses at the gene ends were 6 bases for V and 7 bases for J; bases not matched to a gene: 7. This CDR3 comprises 15 residues. Germline loops: CDR1 MNHNS, CDR2 SASEGT.

The rearrangement uses TRBV28 and TRBJ2-4, with D possibly called TRBD1 or TRBD2 (5 bases each). The CDR3 totals 15 residues. Trimming pared 5 bases from V and 0 bases from J, leaving 11 bases between. Per the germline V gene, CDR1 is MDHEN and CDR2 is SYDVKM. For the CDR3, the DNA is TGTGCCAGCAGTCCAGGGACGGTAGCCAAAAACATTCAGTACTTC. Translation gives CASSPGTVAKNIQYF.

As to this clone: One end of the junction varies from germline; a read error may be responsible. The V gene is TRBV5-4, the J gene TRBJ2-1; perhaps TRBD2 as D (7 bases). The CDR3 sequence is 14 residues long. CDR1 and CDR2 (germline): SGHNT, YYREEE (reference sequence). Written as DNA, the CDR3 is TGTGCCAGCAGGTTGGGGGGGCAGTACAATGAGCAGTTCTTC. This codes for CASRLGGQYNEQFF.

V gene TRBV7-3 combines with J gene TRBJ1-2; D not certain. The CDR3 consists of 14 residues. CDR1 SGHTA and CDR2 FQGTGA come from the germline V gene. Trimming left V 2 bases short and J 6 bases short, with 13 bases between. CDR3 sequence reads: CASSLGISRDGYTF. CDR3 nucleotide sequence: TGTGCCAGCAGCTTAGGAATCAGTCGCGATGGCTACACCTTC. The complete variable domain, with remaining parts taken from reference TRBV7-3 and TRBJ1-2, reads GAGVSQTPSNKVTEKGKYVELRCDPISGHTALYWYRQSLGQGPEFLIYFQGTGAADDSGLPNDRFFAVRPEGSVSTLKIQRTERGDSAVYLCASSLGISRDGYTFGSGTRLTVV.